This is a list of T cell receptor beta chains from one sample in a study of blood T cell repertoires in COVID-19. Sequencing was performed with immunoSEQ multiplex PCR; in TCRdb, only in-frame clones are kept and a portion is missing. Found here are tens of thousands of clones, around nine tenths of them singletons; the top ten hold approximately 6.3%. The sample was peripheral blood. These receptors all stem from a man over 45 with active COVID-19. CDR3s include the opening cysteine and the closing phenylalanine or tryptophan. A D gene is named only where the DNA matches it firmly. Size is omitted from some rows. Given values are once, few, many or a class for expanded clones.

CDR3 DNA: TGTGTCAGCAGGGACAGCAATCGTAACTATGGCTACACCTTC
CDR3 protein: CVSRDSNRNYGYTF
V gene: TRBV3-1/TRBV3-2
D gene: TRBD1
J gene: TRBJ1-2
clone size: few

CDR3 DNA: TGTGCCAGCAGCTTTTCCCTCACCATATATTTT
CDR3 protein: CASSFSLTIYF
V gene: TRBV7-2
D gene: -
J gene: TRBJ1-3
clone size: -

CDR3 DNA: TGTGCCAGCAGTTACCCAACCGGGACAGGGACCTACGAGCAGTACTTC
CDR3 protein: CASSYPTGTGTYEQYF
V gene: TRBV6-2/TRBV6-3
D gene: TRBD1
J gene: TRBJ2-7
clone size: -

CDR3 DNA: TGTGCCAGCAGCGTGACTCCAAACACTGAAGCTTTCTTT
CDR3 protein: CASSVTPNTEAFF
V gene: TRBV5-5
D gene: -
J gene: TRBJ1-1
clone size: -

CDR3 DNA: TGTGCCAGTAGTCTTAGACTAGCGGGAGGTGTCACAGATACGCAGTATTTT
CDR3 protein: CASSLRLAGGVTDTQYF
V gene: TRBV19
D gene: TRBD2
J gene: TRBJ2-3
clone size: -

CDR3 DNA: TGTGCCAGCAGTGAGGGGGCAGGGCCGACCTATGGCTACACCTTC
CDR3 protein: CASSEGAGPTYGYTF
V gene: TRBV6-4
D gene: -
J gene: TRBJ1-2
clone size: -

CDR3 DNA: TGTGCCAGCAGTTACTCGCTTACAGGGGGTGGCGGCTACACCTTC
CDR3 protein: CASSYSLTGGGGYTF
V gene: TRBV6-5
D gene: TRBD1
J gene: TRBJ1-2
clone size: -

CDR3 DNA: TGTGCCAGCAGCTCGTCCGGGACAGCCCCTAATCAGCCCCAGCATTTT
CDR3 protein: CASSSSGTAPNQPQHF
V gene: TRBV7-2
D gene: TRBD1
J gene: TRBJ1-5
clone size: -

CDR3 DNA: TGTGCCAGCAGCCAAGACATCCCTAGCGGGAGGGCCCTCTGCACAGATACGCAGTATTTT
CDR3 protein: CASSQDIPSGRALCTDTQYF
V gene: TRBV3-1/TRBV3-2
D gene: TRBD2
J gene: TRBJ2-3
clone size: -

CDR3 DNA: TGTGCCACTCAACAGGGGGCTGATAATTCACCCCTCCACTTT
CDR3 protein: CATQQGADNSPLHF
V gene: TRBV2
D gene: TRBD1
J gene: TRBJ1-6
clone size: -

CDR3 DNA: TGTGCCAGCACCCTCCCCGGCGGCTATGGCTACACCTTC
CDR3 protein: CASTLPGGYGYTF
V gene: TRBV28
D gene: -
J gene: TRBJ1-2
clone size: -

CDR3 DNA: TGTGCCAGCAGCTTCGGCAGGGCCGGGGCCAACGTCCTGACTTTC
CDR3 protein: CASSFGRAGANVLTF
V gene: TRBV7-3
D gene: -
J gene: TRBJ2-6
clone size: -

CDR3 DNA: TGTGCCAGCTCACCCAACTATAATTCACCCCTCCACTTT
CDR3 protein: CASSPNYNSPLHF
V gene: TRBV18
D gene: -
J gene: TRBJ1-6
clone size: -

CDR3 DNA: TGTGCCACCAGTGATTTAGGTGGGCCCAGGGGCCCAGATACGCAGTATTTT
CDR3 protein: CATSDLGGPRGPDTQYF
V gene: TRBV24-1
D gene: -
J gene: TRBJ2-3
clone size: -

CDR3 DNA: TGTGCCACCAGCATCGGTCGAGAGCCATCCTACGAGCAGTACTTC
CDR3 protein: CATSIGREPSYEQYF
V gene: TRBV15
D gene: -
J gene: TRBJ2-7
clone size: -

CDR3 DNA: TGTGCCAGTAGTATATCCAGGGCCCACGAGCAGTACTTC
CDR3 protein: CASSISRAHEQYF
V gene: TRBV19
D gene: -
J gene: TRBJ2-7
clone size: -

CDR3 DNA: TGTGCCAGCAGTTTGAAGGGACAGATAACCGAGCAGTACTTC
CDR3 protein: CASSLKGQITEQYF
V gene: TRBV5-4
D gene: TRBD1
J gene: TRBJ2-7
clone size: -

CDR3 DNA: TGTGCCAGCAGTCCCCAGTACAGGGGCTATGGCTACACCTTC
CDR3 protein: CASSPQYRGYGYTF
V gene: TRBV27
D gene: TRBD1
J gene: TRBJ1-2
clone size: -

CDR3 DNA: TGTGCCAGCAGCCAAGAGGCACACCGCTCGGATACGCAGTATTTT
CDR3 protein: CASSQEAHRSDTQYF
V gene: TRBV4-2
D gene: -
J gene: TRBJ2-3
clone size: -

CDR3 DNA: TGCGCCAGCAGCTTGGAGGCTAGCGGGTTGGTACGCCGCTCCTACAATGAGCAGTTCTTC
CDR3 protein: CASSLEASGLVRRSYNEQFF
V gene: TRBV5-1
D gene: TRBD2
J gene: TRBJ2-1
clone size: -

CDR3 DNA: TGTGCCAGCAGCGCTGGAATTCGCGGTGGGGAGACCCAGTACTTC
CDR3 protein: CASSAGIRGGETQYF
V gene: TRBV7-2
D gene: -
J gene: TRBJ2-5
clone size: -

CDR3 DNA: TGTGCCAGCAGTTCTTTTGAGGGCTCCTATAATTCACCCCTCCACTTT
CDR3 protein: CASSSFEGSYNSPLHF
V gene: TRBV6-5
D gene: -
J gene: TRBJ1-6
clone size: many

CDR3 DNA: TGTGCCAGCAGCGTAGGTTGGGGTTTGGGGACTAGCGGCAATGAGCAGTTCTTC
CDR3 protein: CASSVGWGLGTSGNEQFF
V gene: TRBV9
D gene: TRBD2
J gene: TRBJ2-1
clone size: -

CDR3 DNA: TGTGCCAGTAGTACCCCCTGGGACAGCTCAAATCGAGATCAGCCCCAGCATTTT
CDR3 protein: CASSTPWDSSNRDQPQHF
V gene: TRBV19
D gene: TRBD1
J gene: TRBJ1-5
clone size: -

CDR3 DNA: TGCAGCGCCCAGGGACAGGGCGGCACTGAAGCTTTCTTT
CDR3 protein: CSAQGQGGTEAFF
V gene: TRBV29-1
D gene: TRBD1
J gene: TRBJ1-1
clone size: -

CDR3 DNA: TGTGCCAGCAGTTGGGGGACTAGCGGGAGTATTGGGCAGTTCTTC
CDR3 protein: CASSWGTSGSIGQFF
V gene: TRBV6-2/TRBV6-3
D gene: TRBD2
J gene: TRBJ2-1
clone size: -

CDR3 DNA: TGTGCCAGCAGCTTTACAGGGCAGGCGGCTGAAGCTTTCTTT
CDR3 protein: CASSFTGQAAEAFF
V gene: TRBV6-5
D gene: -
J gene: TRBJ1-1
clone size: few

CDR3 DNA: TGTGCCAGCCAGGGACTAGCGGGGTTTGGGGCCCAGGTGAATGAGCAGTTCTTC
CDR3 protein: CASQGLAGFGAQVNEQFF
V gene: TRBV2
D gene: TRBD2
J gene: TRBJ2-1
clone size: -

CDR3 DNA: TGTGCCAGCAGCTTGGGACTAGCGGTTAACGAGCAGTACTTC
CDR3 protein: CASSLGLAVNEQYF
V gene: TRBV5-6
D gene: TRBD2
J gene: TRBJ2-7
clone size: -

CDR3 DNA: TGTGCCATCAGTGATACAGGAGTCTCTGGAAACACCATATATTTT
CDR3 protein: CAISDTGVSGNTIYF
V gene: TRBV10-3
D gene: -
J gene: TRBJ1-3
clone size: -

CDR3 DNA: TGTGCCAGCTCACCCTCGACAGGGAGTATGAACACTGAAGCTTTCTTT
CDR3 protein: CASSPSTGSMNTEAFF
V gene: TRBV18
D gene: TRBD1
J gene: TRBJ1-1
clone size: -

CDR3 DNA: TGTGCCAGCTCACCTCCAGAGGGACAGCGCAAGACCCAGTACTTC
CDR3 protein: CASSPPEGQRKTQYF
V gene: TRBV18
D gene: TRBD1
J gene: TRBJ2-5
clone size: many

CDR3 DNA: TGTGCCAGCAGCCAGGAGCGGGTCCACAATGAGCAGTTCTTC
CDR3 protein: CASSQERVHNEQFF
V gene: TRBV11-2
D gene: -
J gene: TRBJ2-1
clone size: -

CDR3 DNA: TGTGCCAGCAGCTTAGATAGGACAGGGAAAGCCGGCTACACCTTC
CDR3 protein: CASSLDRTGKAGYTF
V gene: TRBV7-3
D gene: TRBD1
J gene: TRBJ1-2
clone size: once

CDR3 DNA: TGTGCCAGCAGCTTACTAGCGGGGTTGAACACCGGGGAGCTGTTTTTT
CDR3 protein: CASSLLAGLNTGELFF
V gene: TRBV7-3
D gene: TRBD2
J gene: TRBJ2-2
clone size: few

CDR3 DNA: TGCGCCAGCAGCCCTACCTCTGGGGCCAACGTCCTGACTTTC
CDR3 protein: CASSPTSGANVLTF
V gene: TRBV5-1
D gene: -
J gene: TRBJ2-6
clone size: -

CDR3 DNA: TGTGCCAGCAGTCCAGGAGGCTCTGGGGCCAACGTCCTGACTTTC
CDR3 protein: CASSPGGSGANVLTF
V gene: TRBV28
D gene: -
J gene: TRBJ2-6
clone size: -

CDR3 DNA: TGTGCCAGCAGCTTCAACAGGGGGGATCAGCCCCAGCATTTT
CDR3 protein: CASSFNRGDQPQHF
V gene: TRBV13
D gene: TRBD1
J gene: TRBJ1-5
clone size: -

CDR3 DNA: TGTGCCAGCAGCTTGAGGACAGGGGGCTCTGTCAATGAGCAGTTCTTC
CDR3 protein: CASSLRTGGSVNEQFF
V gene: TRBV7-2
D gene: TRBD1
J gene: TRBJ2-1
clone size: -

CDR3 DNA: TGTGCCAGCAGCCTCATGGGGGGCACTGAAGCTTTCTTT
CDR3 protein: CASSLMGGTEAFF
V gene: TRBV2
D gene: -
J gene: TRBJ1-1
clone size: -

CDR3 DNA: TGCGCCAGCAGCCAATGGACTAGCGGGAGAACCTACGAGCAGTACTTC
CDR3 protein: CASSQWTSGRTYEQYF
V gene: TRBV4-1
D gene: TRBD2
J gene: TRBJ2-7
clone size: -

CDR3 DNA: TGTGCCAGCAGCCCACAGGGACGAATCTCTGGAAACACCATATATTTT
CDR3 protein: CASSPQGRISGNTIYF
V gene: TRBV7-9
D gene: -
J gene: TRBJ1-3
clone size: -

CDR3 DNA: TGTGCCAGCAGCTTAGTGTCCAGGGGAGAGACCCAGTACTTC
CDR3 protein: CASSLVSRGETQYF
V gene: TRBV7-2
D gene: -
J gene: TRBJ2-5
clone size: -

CDR3 DNA: TGTGCCAGCAGGCCGCAGGGGATGTATGGCTACACCTTC
CDR3 protein: CASRPQGMYGYTF
V gene: TRBV28
D gene: -
J gene: TRBJ1-2
clone size: -

CDR3 DNA: TGTGCCAGCAGTTTTACACAGGGGGCTAATCAGCCCCAGCATTTT
CDR3 protein: CASSFTQGANQPQHF
V gene: TRBV28
D gene: TRBD1
J gene: TRBJ1-5
clone size: -

CDR3 DNA: TGTGCCAGCAGCTCAGTGAACACTGAAGCTTTCTTT
CDR3 protein: CASSSVNTEAFF
V gene: TRBV5-4
D gene: -
J gene: TRBJ1-1
clone size: -

CDR3 DNA: TGTGCCAGCAGCCAGGCCGACAGGGACAATCAGCCCCAGCATTTT
CDR3 protein: CASSQADRDNQPQHF
V gene: TRBV4-2
D gene: TRBD1
J gene: TRBJ1-5
clone size: -

CDR3 DNA: TGTGCCAGCAGTTACGTTCAGGGGGCTGGAAACACCATATATTTT
CDR3 protein: CASSYVQGAGNTIYF
V gene: TRBV6-6
D gene: TRBD1
J gene: TRBJ1-3
clone size: few

CDR3 DNA: TGTGCCAGCAGTTACTCGAGGACAGGGAGGGATTCACCCCTCCACTTT
CDR3 protein: CASSYSRTGRDSPLHF
V gene: TRBV6-2/TRBV6-3
D gene: TRBD1
J gene: TRBJ1-6
clone size: -

CDR3 DNA: TGTGCCAGCAGTGATAGTGGGGGCTTAACAGATACGCAGTATTTT
CDR3 protein: CASSDSGGLTDTQYF
V gene: TRBV6-4
D gene: -
J gene: TRBJ2-3
clone size: -

CDR3 DNA: TGTGCCAGCAGTTTTCGGCGGGCCGCCCAAGAGACCCAGTACTTC
CDR3 protein: CASSFRRAAQETQYF
V gene: TRBV28
D gene: -
J gene: TRBJ2-5
clone size: -

CDR3 DNA: TGTGCCAGCAGCCCGGGACAATTATACGAGCAGTACTTC
CDR3 protein: CASSPGQLYEQYF
V gene: TRBV28
D gene: -
J gene: TRBJ2-7
clone size: once

CDR3 DNA: TGCGCCAGCAGCCAAGACACCCCTGCGGGAGTGGGGGTAGGGGATGAGCAGTTCTTC
CDR3 protein: CASSQDTPAGVGVGDEQFF
V gene: TRBV4-3
D gene: TRBD2
J gene: TRBJ2-1
clone size: -

CDR3 DNA: TGTGCCAGCAGTTTAATTGAGGATCAGCCCCAGCATTTT
CDR3 protein: CASSLIEDQPQHF
V gene: TRBV12-3/TRBV12-4
D gene: -
J gene: TRBJ1-5
clone size: -

CDR3 DNA: TGTGCCAGCAGTCCTACTAGGGGGCCGAACTATGGCTACACCTTC
CDR3 protein: CASSPTRGPNYGYTF
V gene: TRBV27
D gene: TRBD1
J gene: TRBJ1-2
clone size: -

CDR3 DNA: TGTGCCAGCAGCTCCTCCGGGACAGGGGTCGATGAGCAGTTCTTC
CDR3 protein: CASSSSGTGVDEQFF
V gene: TRBV5-6
D gene: TRBD1
J gene: TRBJ2-1
clone size: -

CDR3 DNA: TGTGCCAGCAGTGGCACCGGGACAGGGGGATTTTTCGCTGAAGCTTTCTTT
CDR3 protein: CASSGTGTGGFFAEAFF
V gene: TRBV6-1
D gene: TRBD1
J gene: TRBJ1-1
clone size: -

CDR3 DNA: TGTGCCAGCAGCTTAGACAGACATCGGTACGAGCAGTACTTC
CDR3 protein: CASSLDRHRYEQYF
V gene: TRBV7-9
D gene: -
J gene: TRBJ2-7
clone size: -

CDR3 DNA: TGCGCCAGCAGCCAAGATCTTGGAGGCTCTTCCTTCAATGAGCAGTTCTTC
CDR3 protein: CASSQDLGGSSFNEQFF
V gene: TRBV4-3
D gene: -
J gene: TRBJ2-1
clone size: once

CDR3 DNA: TGTGCCAGCAGCATGGACAGGGGACCAGCGAGCACAGATACGCAGTATTTT
CDR3 protein: CASSMDRGPASTDTQYF
V gene: TRBV9
D gene: TRBD1
J gene: TRBJ2-3
clone size: once